The 27 T cell receptor beta chains below were found in one sample sequenced in a study of blood T cell repertoires in COVID-19 (dated by TCRdb to about 2020). Library prep was done by the immunoSEQ multiplex PCR assay. Not all clones reach the TCRdb copy of this immuneACCESS table, which keeps in-frame sequences only. Checked studies attribute under half of the gap to unresolved V genes and leave the rest unexplained. This sample gives approximately 250,000 clones in total; around 90% of them show up just once. Approximately 1% of the sample comes from the top ten. What was sequenced was PBMCs or T cells enriched from blood (not recorded which). The receptors originated from a woman aged 30 to 39 who had recovered from COVID-19.

The chain is built from TRBV19 and TRBJ2-3; TRBD2 agrees at 10 bases. The J segment lost 5 bases and the V segment lost 6 bases, leaving 14 bases of the junction unmatched. Looked up from germline, CDR1 is LNHDA and CDR2 is SQIVND (reference sequence). This CDR3 has 17 residues. This CDR3 reads CASRSSGGTPSRDTQYF. The CDR3 DNA reads as TGTGCCAGTAGATCTAGCGGGGGAACCCCCTCTCGAGATACGCAGTATTTT. Looking up the rest from reference TRBV19 and TRBJ2-3 gives the full variable domain: DGGITQSPKYLFRKEGQNVTLSCEQNLNHDAMYWYRQDPGQGLRLIYYSQIVNDFQKGDIAEGYSVSREKKESFPLTVTSAQKNPTAFYLCASRSSGGTPSRDTQYFGPGTRLTVL.

A single count supports this clone. V is TRBV5-5 and J is TRBJ2-2; TRBD1 agrees at 8 bases. This CDR3 has 15 residues. V lost 0 bases to trimming and J lost 5 bases; unmatched junction nucleotides: 3. Germline V CDR1 and CDR2: SGHKS, YYEKEE (reference sequence). CDR3 amino acids: CASSLGQGPTGELFF. The CDR3 nucleotides read TGTGCCAGCAGCTTGGGACAGGGGCCGACCGGGGAGCTGTTTTTT. Drawing the rest from reference TRBV5-5 and TRBJ2-2, the complete variable domain is DAGVTQSPTHLIKTRGQQVTLRCSPISGHKSVSWYQQVLGQGPQFIFQYYEKEERGRGNFPDRFSARQFPNYSSELNVNALLLGDSALYLCASSLGQGPTGELFFGEGSRLTVL.

The rearrangement uses TRBV6-2 or TRBV6-3 and TRBJ1-2; 7 positions match TRBD1. This CDR3 comprises 14 residues. The V gene end was trimmed by 5 bases and the J gene end by 3 bases; junction bases not matched to a gene: 6. Germline V lookup: CDR1 MNHEY, CDR2 SVGEGT. The CDR3 here is CASSPLDRDYGYTF. In DNA, the CDR3 is TGTGCCAGCAGTCCCTTAGACAGGGACTATGGCTACACCTTC.

The chain joins TRBV18 to TRBJ2-7, with 7 bases identical to TRBD1. Trimming cost V 5 bases and J 2 bases; bases outside gene matches: 3. Germline V gene data show CDR1 as KGHSH and CDR2 as LQKENI. The CDR3 totals 13 residues. The CDR3 sequence is CASSAQGPYEQYF. The CDR3 region has the DNA TGTGCCAGCTCAGCACAGGGGCCCTACGAGCAGTACTTC.

The J gene is TRBJ2-3, the V gene TRBV6-5; D unresolved. Germline CDR1 MNHEY, CDR2 SVGAGI. The CDR3 loop spans 15 amino acids. Trimming took 7 bases from V and 1 from J, leaving 15 bases between them. CDR3 nucleotide sequence: TGTGCCAGCACCCGAAACGGTATTGGCACAGATACGCAGTATTTT. Translation: CASTRNGIGTDTQYF.

This rearrangement joins TRBV10-3 to TRBJ1-4; 7 bases agree with TRBD1. The CDR3 totals 17 residues. The ends lost 0 bases at V and 4 bases at J; junction bases unmatched: 8. Germline assignment: CDR1 ENHRY and CDR2 SYGVKD. The CDR3 DNA reads TGTGCCATCAGTGAGTCGGCCAGGGGGTCGGGTAATGAAAAACTGTTTTTT. Its protein product is CAISESARGSGNEKLFF.

The chain links TRBV27 to TRBJ2-7; weak D call: TRBD2 (5 bases). The V gene lost 6 bases and the J gene lost 2 bases, with 17 bases spanning the gap. The CDR3 covers 15 residues. The V gene's germline CDR1 is MNHEY and CDR2 SMNVEV (reference sequence). The CDR3 loop is CASSPDPGGTYEQYF. The CDR3 nucleotides read TGTGCCAGCAGCCCGGACCCCGGAGGTACCTACGAGCAGTACTTC.

This clone occurred once. This chain uses TRBV12-3 or TRBV12-4 with TRBJ1-2, with D perhaps TRBD1 (6 bases). This CDR3 has 13 amino acids. The V and J ends lost 5 bases and 5 bases respectively, with 12 bases between them. The CDR3 DNA sequence: TGTGCCAGCAGTCTCGACAGGTTTTATGGCTACACCTTC. Translation gives CASSLDRFYGYTF.

The rearrangement joins TRBV28 to TRBJ1-2; D is uncertain. Germline lookup yields CDR1 MDHEN and CDR2 SYDVKM. Deletions cut 5 bases from V and 3 bases from J, with 19 bases between. The CDR3 contains 16 residues. The CDR3 is CASSTSGEILYYGYTF. DNA for the CDR3: TGTGCCAGCAGTACCTCCGGAGAGATTTTGTACTATGGCTACACCTTC.

This clone was seen a few times. The rearrangement uses TRBV2 and TRBJ2-5; no reliable D call. In germline, CDR1 is SNHLY, CDR2 FYNNEI. There are 14 residues in the CDR3. V dropped 1 base and J dropped 1 base, with 7 bases sitting between them. For the CDR3, the DNA is TGTGCCAGCAGTGAAGTCACTCCCCAAGAGACCCAGTACTTC. This gives the protein CASSEVTPQETQYF. Using reference TRBV2 and TRBJ2-5 for the parts outside the CDR3, the full variable domain is EPEVTQTPSHQVTQMGQEVILRCVPISNHLYFYWYRQILGQKVEFLVSFYNNEISEKSEIFDDQFSVERPDGSNFTLKIRSTKLEDSAMYFCASSEVTPQETQYFGPGTRLLVL.

V usage is TRBV28 and J usage is TRBJ1-1; TRBD1 aligns across 8 bases. The V gene's germline CDR1 is MDHEN and CDR2 SYDVKM. Trimming at V came to 3 bases and at J to 7 bases, leaving 10 bases not matched to a gene. This CDR3 comprises 15 residues. CDR3 loop: CASSLVQGAFGEAFF. In DNA form, the CDR3 reads TGTGCCAGCAGTTTGGTCCAGGGGGCGTTTGGTGAAGCTTTCTTT.

V is TRBV5-6 and J is TRBJ2-2; TRBD1 matches 10 bases. This CDR3 region has 15 residues. The germline V gene has CDR1 SGHDT and CDR2 YYEEEE. J gave up 3 bases and V 4 bases, and 3 bases lay outside the gene matches. The CDR3 loop is CASSRGQGYTGELFF. CDR3 nucleotides: TGTGCCAGCAGCAGGGGACAGGGGTACACCGGGGAGCTGTTTTTT.

The rearrangement joins TRBV6-2 or TRBV6-3 to TRBJ1-2; 7 bases fit TRBD1. V shed 5 bases and J 1 base; nucleotides not matched to a gene: 10. CDR3 length equals 16 residues. Looked up from germline, CDR1 is MNHEY and CDR2 is SVGEGT. The DNA for the CDR3 is TGTGCCAGCAGTCGGCCGGGACAGCCGATTAACTATGGCTACACCTTC. The encoded protein is CASSRPGQPINYGYTF.

The chain is built from TRBV18 and TRBJ2-3; 7 bases match TRBD2. This CDR3 has 15 residues. CDR1 KGHSH and CDR2 LQKENI come from the germline V gene. Trimming at V came to 2 bases and at J to 1 base, leaving 3 bases not matched to a gene. CDR3 in DNA: TGTGCCAGCTCACCATCGGGGGGAGGCACAGATACGCAGTATTTT. It yields the protein CASSPSGGGTDTQYF.

The rearrangement links TRBV18 to TRBJ2-1; 8 bases align to TRBD1. This CDR3 comprises 15 residues. V shed 4 bases, J shed 3 bases, and the junction held 5 bases outside the gene matches. Germline V gene data show CDR1 as KGHSH and CDR2 as LQKENI. The CDR3 here is CASSLGTGLYNEQFF. The CDR3 DNA reads TGTGCCAGCTCACTCGGGACAGGACTCTACAATGAGCAGTTCTTC.

V gene TRBV3-1 (or the pseudogene TRBV3-2) combines with J gene TRBJ2-5; no reliable D call. This CDR3 comprises 14 residues. V was shortened by 1 base and J by 2 bases, with 8 bases between the two germline ends. CDR1 is LGHDT and CDR2 is YNNKEL in the germline V gene (reference sequence). In nucleotides, the CDR3 is TGTGCCAGCAGCCAAGCCGTTGAGCAAGAGACCCAGTACTTC. This codes for CASSQAVEQETQYF.

The chain has TRBV9 and TRBJ1-1, with D perhaps matching TRBD1 (5 bases). The V end lost 4 bases, the J end lost 5 bases, and 15 bases lay between the germline ends. The germline gives CDR1 SGDLS, CDR2 YYNGEE. This CDR3 is built from 14 residues. Here the CDR3 DNA reads TGTGCCAGCAGCTGGAGGGGCAGCGGTACTGAAGCTTTCTTT. It specifies CASSWRGSGTEAFF.

The chain carries TRBV11-1 and TRBJ1-6; 7 nucleotides agree with TRBD1. From germline, CDR1 is SGHAT and CDR2 FQDESV (reference sequence). The V gene end was trimmed by 3 bases and the J gene end by 5 bases; junction bases not matched to a gene: 7. The CDR3 length is 16 residues. The CDR3 here is CASSFATGLNNSPLHF. In nucleotides, the CDR3 is TGTGCCAGCAGCTTTGCGACAGGGTTGAATAATTCACCCCTCCACTTT.

The V and J genes are TRBV2 and TRBJ2-3, with a weak D call TRBD1 (5 bases). This CDR3 region has 16 residues. V gave up 6 bases and J gave up 0 bases, with 16 bases separating them. Germline V gene sequence: CDR1 SNHLY, CDR2 FYNNEI. The CDR3 nucleotides read TGTGCCAGCAGAAAGGAATGGGGCCAAAGCACAGATACGCAGTATTTT. Translating gives CASRKEWGQSTDTQYF.

There are a few counts of this clone. The chain combines TRBV10-3 with TRBJ1-3; TRBD1 is a possible D gene (6 bases). V shed 3 bases and J shed 9 bases, with 18 bases lying between them. CDR1 is ENHRY and CDR2 is SYGVKD in the germline V gene. This CDR3 is built from 15 residues. The CDR3 coding sequence is TGTGCCATCAGTGATCAAGGGCAGGGGAGAACCACCATATATTTT. It encodes CAISDQGQGRTTIYF.

The chain employs TRBV29-1 and TRBJ1-1; TRBD1 aligns across 7 bases. The V segment lost 4 bases and the J segment 1 base; nucleotides outside the gene matches: 12. Looked up from germline, CDR1 is SQVTM and CDR2 is ANQGSEA. CDR3 length: 16 residues. CDR3 sequence: CSVVGRGVKENTEAFF. Written as DNA, the CDR3 is TGCAGCGTTGTGGGCAGGGGGGTCAAGGAGAACACTGAAGCTTTCTTT. Full variable domain (outside the CDR3, taken from reference TRBV29-1 and TRBJ1-1): SAVISQKPSRDICQRGTSLTIQCQVDSQVTMMFWYRQQPGQSLTLIATANQGSEATYESGFVIDKFPISRPNLTFSTLTVSNMSPEDSSIYLCSVVGRGVKENTEAFFGQGTRLTVV.

This chain connects TRBV28 to TRBJ1-3; D unclear. V gave up 1 base and J gave up 0 bases, with 16 bases separating them. The CDR3 is 18 residues long. Germline values: CDR1 MDHEN, CDR2 SYDVKM. The CDR3 DNA follows: TGTGCCAGCAGTTTATTTCCCGGTACTCACCACTCTGGAAACACCATATATTTT. Translation: CASSLFPGTHHSGNTIYF. The full variable domain, completed using reference TRBV28 and TRBJ1-3, is DVKVTQSSRYLVKRTGEKVFLECVQDMDHENMFWYRQDPGLGLRLIYFSYDVKMKEKGDIPEGYSVSREKKERFSLILESASTNQTSMYLCASSLFPGTHHSGNTIYFGEGSWLTVV.

The rearrangement uses TRBV5-1 and TRBJ2-7; 7 nucleotides match TRBD1. V trimming: 0 bases; J trimming: 1 base; junction bases outside the gene matches: 7. Germline assignment: CDR1 SGHRS and CDR2 YFSETQ. The CDR3 covers 16 residues. CDR3 amino acids: CASSLVSTGFSYEQYF. CDR3 coding DNA: TGCGCCAGCAGCTTGGTGTCGACAGGGTTTTCCTACGAGCAGTACTTC.

The chain uses TRBV5-1 and TRBJ1-2; 10 nucleotides match TRBD1. J gave up 7 bases and V 0 bases, and 3 bases lay outside the gene matches. Germline V gene data show CDR1 as SGHRS and CDR2 as YFSETQ. CDR3 size: 14 residues. CDR3 sequence: CASSLERDRGGYTF. The CDR3 nucleotides read TGCGCCAGCAGCTTGGAAAGGGACAGGGGTGGCTACACCTTC.

The chain combines TRBV7-2 with TRBJ1-1; no clear D gene. This CDR3 has 15 amino acids. Germline CDR1 reads SGHTA; CDR2 reads FQGNSA. Trimming shortened V by 11 bases and J by 6 bases, and 25 bases separated the two germline ends. DNA of the CDR3: TGTGCCTTAAGCTTACGGTCCGGGGAGGGCGCTGAAGCTTTCTTT. Residues: CALSLRSGEGAEAFF.

The genes are TRBV27 and TRBJ2-2, with D possibly being TRBD2 (5 bases). This CDR3 spans 16 amino acids. V gave up 1 base and J gave up 3 bases, with 12 bases separating them. Looked up from germline, CDR1 is MNHEY and CDR2 is SMNVEV (reference sequence). The CDR3 DNA reads as TGTGCCAGCAGTTTATTTTGGGGAGCAGACACCGGGGAGCTGTTTTTT. It specifies CASSLFWGADTGELFF.

The genes are TRBV30 and TRBJ2-1, with D possibly being TRBD2 (5 bases). Trimming took 0 bases from V and 4 from J, leaving 19 bases between them. The length of the CDR3 is 17 residues. Germline V gene sequence: CDR1 GTSNPN, CDR2 SVGIG (reference sequence). The CDR3 protein is CAWSVQRVSADYNEQFF. Here the CDR3 DNA reads TGTGCCTGGAGTGTACAACGGGTTTCAGCGGATTACAATGAGCAGTTCTTC. Variable domain in full (rest from reference TRBV30 and TRBJ2-1): SQTIHQWPATLVQPVGSPLSLECTVEGTSNPNLYWYRQAAGRGLQLLFYSVGIGQISSEVPQNLSASRPQDRQFILSSKKLLLSDSGFYLCAWSVQRVSADYNEQFFGPGTRLTVL.